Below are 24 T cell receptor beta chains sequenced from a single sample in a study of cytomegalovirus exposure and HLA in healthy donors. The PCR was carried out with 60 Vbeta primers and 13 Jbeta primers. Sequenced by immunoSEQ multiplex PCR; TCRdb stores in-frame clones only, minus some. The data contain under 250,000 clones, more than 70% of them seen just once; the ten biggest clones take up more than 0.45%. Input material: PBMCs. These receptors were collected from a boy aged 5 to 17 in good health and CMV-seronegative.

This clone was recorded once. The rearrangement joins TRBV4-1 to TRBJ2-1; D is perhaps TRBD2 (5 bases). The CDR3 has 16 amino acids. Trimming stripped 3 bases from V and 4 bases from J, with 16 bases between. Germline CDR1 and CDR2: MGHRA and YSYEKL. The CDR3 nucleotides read TGCGCCAGCAGCCAGAGGCCCGGGGTCGCGTACAATGAGCAGTTCTTC. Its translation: CASSQRPGVAYNEQFF.

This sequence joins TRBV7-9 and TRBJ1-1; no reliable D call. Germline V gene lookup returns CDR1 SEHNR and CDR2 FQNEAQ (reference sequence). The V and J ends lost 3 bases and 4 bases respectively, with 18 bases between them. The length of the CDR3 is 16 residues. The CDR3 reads CASSFEEGPWVTEAFF. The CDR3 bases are TGTGCCAGCAGCTTTGAAGAGGGCCCGTGGGTCACTGAAGCTTTCTTT.

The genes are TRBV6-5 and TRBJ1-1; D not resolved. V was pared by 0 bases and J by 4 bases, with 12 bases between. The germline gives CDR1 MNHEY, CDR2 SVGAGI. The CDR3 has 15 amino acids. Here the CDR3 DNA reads TGTGCCAGCAGTTACTCGCAACAGTTTGCCACTGAAGCTTTCTTT. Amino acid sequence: CASSYSQQFATEAFF.

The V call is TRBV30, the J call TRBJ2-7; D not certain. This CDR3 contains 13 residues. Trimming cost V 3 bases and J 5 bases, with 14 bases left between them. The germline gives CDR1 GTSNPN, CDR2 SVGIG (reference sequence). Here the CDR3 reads CAWRSPNFNEQYF. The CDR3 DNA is TGTGCCTGGAGGTCTCCGAACTTCAACGAGCAGTACTTC. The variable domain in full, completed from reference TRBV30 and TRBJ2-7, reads SQTIHQWPATLVQPVGSPLSLECTVEGTSNPNLYWYRQAAGRGLQLLFYSVGIGQISSEVPQNLSASRPQDRQFILSSKKLLLSDSGFYLCAWRSPNFNEQYFGPGTRLTVT.

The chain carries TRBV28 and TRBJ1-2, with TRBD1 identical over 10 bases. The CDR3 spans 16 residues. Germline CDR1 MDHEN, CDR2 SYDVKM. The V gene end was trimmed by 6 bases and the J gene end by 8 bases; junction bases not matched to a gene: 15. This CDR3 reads CASSPPGQGRDQGYTF. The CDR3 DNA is TGTGCCAGCAGCCCCCCGGGACAGGGGAGGGATCAGGGCTACACCTTC.

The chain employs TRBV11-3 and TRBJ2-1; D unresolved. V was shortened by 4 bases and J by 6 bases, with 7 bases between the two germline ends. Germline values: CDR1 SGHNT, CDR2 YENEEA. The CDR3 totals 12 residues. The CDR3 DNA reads TGTGCCAGCAGCTCCCGGTCCAATGAGCAGTTCTTC. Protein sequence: CASSSRSNEQFF.

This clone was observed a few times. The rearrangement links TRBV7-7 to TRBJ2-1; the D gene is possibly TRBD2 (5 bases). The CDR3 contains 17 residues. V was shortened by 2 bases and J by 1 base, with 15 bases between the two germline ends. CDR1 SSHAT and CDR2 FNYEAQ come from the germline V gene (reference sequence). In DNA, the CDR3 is TGTGCCAGCAGCTTACGCCCGGCGGGCGGGTCCTACAATGAGCAGTTCTTC. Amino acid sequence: CASSLRPAGGSYNEQFF.

As DNA, the CDR3 is TGTGCCAGCAGCTATGGACAGCTGAACACTGAAGCTTTCTTT. It translates to CASSYGQLNTEAFF. J is TRBJ1-1 and V is TRBV2; maybe TRBD1 (6 bases). The ends were cut back, 6 bases at V and 0 bases at J, with 11 bases in the middle. The CDR3 runs to 14 residues. Germline V CDR1 and CDR2: SNHLY, FYNNEI. Variable domain in full (rest from reference TRBV2 and TRBJ1-1): EPEVTQTPSHQVTQMGQEVILRCVPISNHLYFYWYRQILGQKVEFLVSFYNNEISEKSEIFDDQFSVERPDGSNFTLKIRSTKLEDSAMYFCASSYGQLNTEAFFGQGTRLTVV.

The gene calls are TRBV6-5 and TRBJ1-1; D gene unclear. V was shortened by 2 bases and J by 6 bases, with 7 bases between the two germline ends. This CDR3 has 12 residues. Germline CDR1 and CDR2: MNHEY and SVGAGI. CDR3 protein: CASSYEPPEAFF. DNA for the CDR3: TGTGCCAGCAGTTACGAGCCCCCTGAAGCTTTCTTT.

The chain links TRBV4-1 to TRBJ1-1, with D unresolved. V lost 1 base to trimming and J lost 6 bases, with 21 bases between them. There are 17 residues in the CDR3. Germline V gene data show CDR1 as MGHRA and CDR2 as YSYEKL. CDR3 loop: CASSQVDLRGKIPEAFF. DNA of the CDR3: TGCGCCAGCAGCCAAGTCGACCTTCGAGGGAAGATCCCTGAAGCTTTCTTT.

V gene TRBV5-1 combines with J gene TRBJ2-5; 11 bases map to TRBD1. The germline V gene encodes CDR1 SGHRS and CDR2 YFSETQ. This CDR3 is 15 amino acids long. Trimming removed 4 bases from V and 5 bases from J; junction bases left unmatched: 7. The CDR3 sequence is CASSTGQGAAETQYF. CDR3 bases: TGCGCCAGCAGCACAGGACAGGGGGCGGCTGAGACCCAGTACTTC. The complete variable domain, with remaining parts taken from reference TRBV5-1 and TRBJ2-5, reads KAGVTQTPRYLIKTRGQQVTLSCSPISGHRSVSWYQQTPGQGLQFLFEYFSETQRNKGNFPGRFSGRQFSNSRSEMNVSTLELGDSALYLCASSTGQGAAETQYFGPGTRLLVL.

DNA of the CDR3: TGTGCCAGCAGCTTAGCGGGAGGATGTCGGCAGTACTTC. It encodes CASSLAGGCRQYF. V gene TRBV7-6 combines with J gene TRBJ2-7; D perhaps matches TRBD2 (6 bases). Trimming pared 0 bases from V and 9 bases from J, leaving 12 bases between. Germline V lookup: CDR1 SGHVS, CDR2 FNYEAQ. This CDR3 contains 13 residues. The variable domain in full, completed from reference TRBV7-6 and TRBJ2-7, reads GAGVSQSPRYKVTKRGQDVALRCDPISGHVSLYWYRQALGQGPEFLTYFNYEAQQDKSGLPNDRFSAERPEGSISTLTIQRTEQRDSAMYRCASSLAGGCRQYFGPGTRLTVT.

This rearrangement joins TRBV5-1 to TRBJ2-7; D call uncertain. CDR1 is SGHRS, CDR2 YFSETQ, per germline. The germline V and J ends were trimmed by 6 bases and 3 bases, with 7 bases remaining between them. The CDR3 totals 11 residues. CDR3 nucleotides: TGCGCCAGCACCCCGGTCTACGAGCAGTACTTC. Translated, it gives CASTPVYEQYF.

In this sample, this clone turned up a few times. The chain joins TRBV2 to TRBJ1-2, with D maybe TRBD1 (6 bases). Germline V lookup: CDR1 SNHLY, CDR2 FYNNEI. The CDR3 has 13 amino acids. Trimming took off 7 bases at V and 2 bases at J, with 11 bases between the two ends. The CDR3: CASNRDINYGYTF. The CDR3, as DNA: TGTGCCAGCAATCGGGACATCAACTATGGCTACACCTTC.

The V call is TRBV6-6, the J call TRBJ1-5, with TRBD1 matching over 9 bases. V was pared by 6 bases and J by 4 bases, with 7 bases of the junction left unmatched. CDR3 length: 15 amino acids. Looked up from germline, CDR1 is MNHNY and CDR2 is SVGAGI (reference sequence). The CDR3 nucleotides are TGTGCCAGCAGCGGACAGGGGAGATGGAATCAGCCCCAGCATTTT. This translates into CASSGQGRWNQPQHF.

The CDR3 DNA reads as TGTGCCAGTAGTGAGACTAGCGGGGGCCCATACGAGCAGTACTTC. Translation: CASSETSGGPYEQYF. V is TRBV19 and J is TRBJ2-7; 12 bases match TRBD2. CDR1 and CDR2 (germline): LNHDA, SQIVND (reference sequence). V dropped 5 bases and J dropped 4; count of bases not matched to a gene: 6. CDR3 length: 15 residues.

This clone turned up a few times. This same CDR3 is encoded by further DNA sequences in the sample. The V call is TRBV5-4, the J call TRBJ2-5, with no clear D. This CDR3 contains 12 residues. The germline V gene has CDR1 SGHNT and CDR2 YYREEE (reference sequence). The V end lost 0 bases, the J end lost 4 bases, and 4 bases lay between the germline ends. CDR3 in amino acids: CASSLAGETQYF. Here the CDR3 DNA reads TGTGCCAGCAGCTTGGCCGGAGAGACCCAGTACTTC.

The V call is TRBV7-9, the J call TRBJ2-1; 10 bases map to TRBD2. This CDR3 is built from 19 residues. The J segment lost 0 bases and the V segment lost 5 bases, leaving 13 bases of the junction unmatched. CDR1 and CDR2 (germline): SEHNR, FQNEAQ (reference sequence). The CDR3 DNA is TGTGCCAGCAGCCCCCGGACTAGCGGAAATTTGAGCTCCTACAATGAGCAGTTCTTC. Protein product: CASSPRTSGNLSSYNEQFF.

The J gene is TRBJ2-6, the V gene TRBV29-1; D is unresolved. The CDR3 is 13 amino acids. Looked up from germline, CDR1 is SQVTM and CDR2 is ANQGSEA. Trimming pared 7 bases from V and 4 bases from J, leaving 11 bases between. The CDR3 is CSARVSGANVLTF. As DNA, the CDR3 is TGCAGCGCCCGAGTGTCGGGGGCCAACGTCCTGACTTTC.

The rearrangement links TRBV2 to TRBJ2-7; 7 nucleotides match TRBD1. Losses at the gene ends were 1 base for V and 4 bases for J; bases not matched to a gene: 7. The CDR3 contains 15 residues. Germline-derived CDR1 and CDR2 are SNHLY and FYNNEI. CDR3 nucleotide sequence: TGTGCCAGCAGTGAAGGGGGGACAGACCCTTACGAGCAGTACTTC. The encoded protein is CASSEGGTDPYEQYF.

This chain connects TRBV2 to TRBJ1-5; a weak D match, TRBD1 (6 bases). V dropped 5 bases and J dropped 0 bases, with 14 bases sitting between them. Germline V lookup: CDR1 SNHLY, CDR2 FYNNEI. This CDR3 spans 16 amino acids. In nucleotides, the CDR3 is TGTGCCAGCAGTTCCGGACAGCTTGTTAGCAATCAGCCCCAGCATTTT. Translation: CASSSGQLVSNQPQHF.

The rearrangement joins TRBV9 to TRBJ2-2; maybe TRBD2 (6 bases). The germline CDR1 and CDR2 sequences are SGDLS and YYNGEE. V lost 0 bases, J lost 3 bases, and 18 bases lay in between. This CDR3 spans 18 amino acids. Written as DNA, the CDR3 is TGTGCCAGCAGCGTAGGGTTCTCGGGGGTGAGGGACACCGGGGAGCTGTTTTTT. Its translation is CASSVGFSGVRDTGELFF.

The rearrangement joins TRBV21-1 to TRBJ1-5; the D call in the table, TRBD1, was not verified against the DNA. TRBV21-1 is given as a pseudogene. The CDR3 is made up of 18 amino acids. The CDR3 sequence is CATNTGTHQTYSNQPQHF. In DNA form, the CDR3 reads TGTGCCACCAACACCGGGACACACCAAACATATAGCAATCAGCCCCAGCATTTT.

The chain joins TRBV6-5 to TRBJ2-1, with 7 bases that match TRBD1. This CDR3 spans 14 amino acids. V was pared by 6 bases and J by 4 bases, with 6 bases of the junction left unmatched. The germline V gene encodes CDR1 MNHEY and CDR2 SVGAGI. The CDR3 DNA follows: TGTGCCAGCAGATTGACAGGGATATACAATGAGCAGTTCTTC. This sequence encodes CASRLTGIYNEQFF.